Below, one TCR beta chain is given with its context. It has no known antigen specificity. Base qualities are not at hand, and no much larger clone is one base apart. Enrolling through a virtual design, the prospective study's participants ranged in age from roughly 18 to 89 years and lived across about two dozen United States geographic areas. To assign participants to cohorts, the prospective study relied on clinical history that participants themselves reported in a screening survey and a study questionnaire. Exposed participants had been in contact with someone with a PCR-confirmed or clinician-diagnosed COVID-19 case within 2 weeks of study entry. In the prospective study, mobile phlebotomists collected whole blood, serum and a nasopharyngeal or oropharyngeal swab from each participant. Over a roughly 2-month period, participants in the prospective study had the option of providing additional blood draws and questionnaires. Prospective study blood samples were shipped either frozen or at room temperature before DNA extraction.

The junction shows trimming of 4 bases on V and 2 bases on J, plus 5 bases between the germline ends. CDR1 and CDR2, per the germline V gene, are SQVTM and ANQGSEA. Inclusive of the bounding cysteine and phenylalanine, the CDR3 is 11 residues long. The sequence is cut down to CDR3 DNA, 33 bases in frame from base 1. This entry comes from a study of blood T cell repertoires in COVID-19 (dated by TCRdb to the early 2020s). In terms of the full investigation: The collaborator samples originated in the United States, Italy and Spain and spanned the acute and convalescent phases of COVID-19. The material from the prospective study consisted of cDNA or gDNA derived from T cells, B-cell-depleted T cells, or PBMCs. The dataset comprised deeply sampled blood TCRbeta repertoires from subjects exposed to, actively infected with, or recovered from COVID-19. The repertoires were released in a freely available public database intended as a resource for research on the immune response to SARS-CoV-2. Samples were obtained from the ongoing ImmuneRACE study (first 160 participants) and from about 1,300 subjects provided by 6 global collaborators. Sample metadata almost always included a de-identified subject ID, COVID-19 status, age in years and sex. Where available, HLA class I and class II types were obtained from metadata supplied by the sample provider rather than from assay-based typing.

The investigation overall reported the following: The quantity of clinical and demographic metadata differed by source and by participant and was supplied without curation.

TCRbeta CDR3 regions were amplified from genomic DNA by means of the immunoSEQ Assay, a bias-controlled multiplex PCR. In the paper's pipeline: The number of nucleated cells in each sample was estimated by amplification of reference gene primers within the assay. To quantify the absolute abundance of each unique TCRbeta CDR3 rearrangement, sequence reads were collapsed and filtered. Productive Simpson clonality was computed per sample as the square root of Simpson's diversity index over productive rearrangements. TCRdb took over this immuneACCESS table, retaining in-frame rearrangements with V and J assigned. Such tables are incomplete; in checked studies, under half of the missing clones stem from an unresolved V gene, and the remainder is unexplained. That table is the source of V, J and clone size, and D and trimming were worked out from the DNA. In all, the sample holds about 140,000 clones, and more than 80% of those were seen once. 1.5% to 2% of the sample belongs to the ten largest clones.

The origin of this receptor is a woman in her late teens or twenties who had been exposed to COVID-19. The sequence links TRBV29-1 to TRBJ1-2; the D gene lacks a confident call. The sequencing sample was made of PBMCs or T cells enriched from blood (not recorded which). The encoded CDR3 is CSVVRNYGYTF. The bases read TGCAGCGTTGTACGGAACTATGGCTACACCTTC.